This T cell receptor (beta chain) was recorded in a study of blood T cell repertoires in COVID-19 (dated by TCRdb to the early 2020s). About the investigation overall: Samples covering the acute and convalescent phases of COVID-19 were provided by collaborators in the United States, Italy and Spain. A de-identified subject ID, COVID-19 status, age in years and sex were almost always included in the sample metadata. The material from the prospective study consisted of cDNA or gDNA derived from T cells, B-cell-depleted T cells, or PBMCs. HLA class I and class II types, where available, came from metadata supplied by the sample provider rather than from assay-based typing. The dataset comprised deeply sampled blood TCRbeta repertoires from subjects exposed to, actively infected with, or recovered from COVID-19. The repertoires were released in a freely available public database intended as a resource for research on the immune response to SARS-CoV-2. Samples were obtained from the ongoing ImmuneRACE study (first 160 participants) and from about 1,300 subjects provided by 6 global collaborators.

The collaborating institutions used their own protocols to collect whole blood in K2EDTA tubes. For TCRbeta analysis, collaborators shipped samples in one of three forms: frozen whole blood, isolated PBMCs, or DNA extracted from either of those sample types. This clone appeared a single time. The clone's antigen remains unknown. There are no base qualities to consult, and no much larger clone falls within one base. The immunoSEQ Assay, a bias-controlled multiplex PCR, was used to amplify TCRbeta CDR3 regions from genomic DNA. The published analysis was carried out like this. Nucleated cell counts per sample were estimated from amplification of reference gene primers within the assay. Sequence reads were collapsed and filtered to measure the absolute abundance of every unique TCRbeta CDR3 rearrangement. For each sample, productive Simpson clonality was calculated by taking the square root of Simpson's diversity index across productive rearrangements. TCRdb retrieved this table from immuneACCESS and kept in-frame rearrangements only. Not all clones are present; in checked studies, unresolved V genes account for under half, and no reason is known for the remainder. That table gives V, J and clone size, and the DNA gave D and trimming. The sample contains approximately 70,000 clones, about four fifths of them found a single time. Less than 6% of the sample goes to the ten largest clones.

The CDR3, cysteine through phenylalanine, is 15 amino acids long. Here the CDR3 DNA is all that survives: 45 bases in frame from base 1. CDR1 and CDR2 (LGHNA, YSLEER) derive from the germline V gene. The germline V and J ends show losses of 2 bases and 5 bases respectively, and no gene match explains 6 bases of the junction. Overall study outcomes, separate from this receptor: The quantity of clinical and demographic metadata differed by source and by participant and was supplied without curation.

This clonotype originated in a woman at least 80 years old with active or convalescent COVID-19. The rearranged segments are TRBV4-3 and TRBJ1-5, with 7 junctional bases fitting TRBD1. The sequenced material came from peripheral blood. The DNA sequence is as follows: TGCGCCAGCAGCCAAATATATAGGGGGCATCAGCCCCAGCATTTT. Protein translation: CASSQIYRGHQPQHF.